This T cell receptor beta chain was captured in a study of blood T cell repertoires in COVID-19. On the study more broadly: The samples span acute and convalescent COVID-19 from the United States, Italy and Spain. T cells, B-cell-depleted T cells, or PBMCs supplied cDNA or gDNA.

The J segment lost 1 base and the V segment lost 4 bases, leaving 1 base of the junction unmatched. The CDR3 sequence is 15 residues long. The germline CDR1 and CDR2 sequences are SGHNT and YYREEE (reference sequence). Original handling: Quantification of nucleated cells was approximated via reference gene primer amplification. Produced via immunoSEQ multiplex PCR; TCRdb's table is partial and in-frame only. D and trimming come from the DNA, and the V and J calls and clone size come from that table. The table records more than 200,000 clones, 70% to 85% of them present only once. V gene TRBV5-4 combines with J gene TRBJ2-2; 10 bases match TRBD2. The sequence derives from a woman aged 40 to 50 with active or convalescent COVID-19. Sequenced sample: peripheral blood. DNA of the CDR3: TGTGCCAGCAGCCGACTAGCGGGGAACACCGGGGAGCTGTTTTTT. As protein: CASSRLAGNTGELFF.